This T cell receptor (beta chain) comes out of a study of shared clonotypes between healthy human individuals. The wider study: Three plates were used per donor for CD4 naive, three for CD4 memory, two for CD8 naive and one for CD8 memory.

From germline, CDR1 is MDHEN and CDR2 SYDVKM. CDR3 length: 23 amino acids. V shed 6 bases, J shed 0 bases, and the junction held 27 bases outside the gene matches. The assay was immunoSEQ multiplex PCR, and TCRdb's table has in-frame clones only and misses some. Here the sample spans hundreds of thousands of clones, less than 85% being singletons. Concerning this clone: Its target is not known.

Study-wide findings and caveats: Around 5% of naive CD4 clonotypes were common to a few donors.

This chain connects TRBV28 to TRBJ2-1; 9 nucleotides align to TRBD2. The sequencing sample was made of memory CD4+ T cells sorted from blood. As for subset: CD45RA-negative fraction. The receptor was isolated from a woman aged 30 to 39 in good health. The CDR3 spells CASRTTDLSSGRPWMSSYNEQFF. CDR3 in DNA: TGTGCCAGCAGGACCACCGACTTGTCAAGCGGGAGGCCGTGGATGAGCTCCTACAATGAGCAGTTCTTC.